Each of the 7 T cell receptor beta chains below was sequenced from the same sample in a study of cytomegalovirus exposure and HLA in healthy donors. 13 Jbeta primers and 60 Vbeta primers were used for the PCR. TCRdb's copy holds only in-frame clones and misses some; the assay was immunoSEQ multiplex PCR. Among approximately 180,000 clones listed, 77% were seen once. The material sequenced was PBMCs. The receptors were sampled from a woman aged 55-75 years in good health and CMV-seropositive.

Worth noting for this clone: Other DNA sequences in the same sample also yield this CDR3. V and J are TRBV27 and TRBJ2-3, with D possibly matching TRBD2 (5 bases). V dropped 2 bases and J dropped 0 bases, with 6 bases sitting between them. This CDR3 has 14 residues. Germline V gene lookup returns CDR1 MNHEY and CDR2 SMNVEV (reference sequence). CDR3 DNA sequence: TGTGCCAGCAGTTTAGGCGGGAGCACAGATACGCAGTATTTT. This codes for CASSLGGSTDTQYF.

This rearrangement joins TRBV7-9 to TRBJ2-5; 8 bases are a match to TRBD2. The CDR3 is 15 residues long. V dropped 4 bases and J dropped 5; count of bases not matched to a gene: 9. Germline values: CDR1 SEHNR, CDR2 FQNEAQ (reference sequence). CDR3 DNA sequence: TGTGCCAGCAGCTCCCAAGCGGGAGATCGGGAGACCCAGTACTTC. Translation: CASSSQAGDRETQYF.

This clone appeared a single time. The rearrangement joins TRBV11-3 to TRBJ1-1, with TRBD1 as a possible D gene (6 bases). This CDR3 contains 16 residues. Trimming shortened V by 0 bases and J by 0 bases, and 11 bases separated the two germline ends. Germline V lookup: CDR1 SGHNT, CDR2 YENEEA. The CDR3 DNA follows: TGTGCCAGCAGCTTAGACCAGGGGAAACTGAACACTGAAGCTTTCTTT. Translation: CASSLDQGKLNTEAFF.

V is TRBV10-3 and J is TRBJ1-1, with D tentatively TRBD1 (6 bases). This CDR3 region has 13 residues. Between the trimmed V and J ends, which lost 8 bases and 4 bases, there was a span of 14 bases. Per the germline V gene, CDR1 is ENHRY and CDR2 is SYGVKD. CDR3 loop: CAIGDIAGTEAFF. For the CDR3, the DNA is TGTGCCATCGGGGACATAGCGGGCACTGAAGCTTTCTTT.

In nucleotides, the CDR3 is TGTGCCAGCAGCCTAAGTCCCGGAGGGCCCCAGCATTTT. Protein product: CASSLSPGGPQHF. The chain joins TRBV5-6 to TRBJ1-5; D remains ambiguous. CDR3 length equals 13 residues. Trimming shortened V by 4 bases and J by 9 bases, and 14 bases separated the two germline ends. The germline gives CDR1 SGHDT, CDR2 YYEEEE. The full variable domain, rest sourced from reference TRBV5-6 and TRBJ1-5, is DAGVTQSPTHLIKTRGQQVTLRCSPKSGHDTVSWYQQALGQGPQFIFQYYEEEERQRGNFPDRFSGHQFPNYSSELNVNALLLGDSALYLCASSLSPGGPQHFGDGTRLSIL.

This clone was counted a few times. This chain links TRBV7-2 with TRBJ2-5; D is unclear. With 4 bases removed from V and 2 bases from J, the gap between germline ends came to 11 bases. The CDR3 consists of 14 residues. CDR1 and CDR2 from the germline V gene are SGHTA and FQGNSA. DNA for the CDR3: TGTGCCAGCAGCTCCTTCCTAGGACAAGAGACCCAGTACTTC. Translated: CASSSFLGQETQYF.

The V gene is TRBV7-2, the J gene TRBJ1-1; 10 nucleotides line up with TRBD1. CDR1 is SGHTA and CDR2 is FQGNSA in the germline V gene. The CDR3 is made up of 15 amino acids. With 4 bases clipped from V and 5 bases from J, the junction kept 7 bases outside the gene matches. The CDR3 loop is CASSSTGGGLTEAFF. The DNA of the CDR3 is TGTGCCAGCAGCTCGACAGGGGGCGGATTAACTGAAGCTTTCTTT.